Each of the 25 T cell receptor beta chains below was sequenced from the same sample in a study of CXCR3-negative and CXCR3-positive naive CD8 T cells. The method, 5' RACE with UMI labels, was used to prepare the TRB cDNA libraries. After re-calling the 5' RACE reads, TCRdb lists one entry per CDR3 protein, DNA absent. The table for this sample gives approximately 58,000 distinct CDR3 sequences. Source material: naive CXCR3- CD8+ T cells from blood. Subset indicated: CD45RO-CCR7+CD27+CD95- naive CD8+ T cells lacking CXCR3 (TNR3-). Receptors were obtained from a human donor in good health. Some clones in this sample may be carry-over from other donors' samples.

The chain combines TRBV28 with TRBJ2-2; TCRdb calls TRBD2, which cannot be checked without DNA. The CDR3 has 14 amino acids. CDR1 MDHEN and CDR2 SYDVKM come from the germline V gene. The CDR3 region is CASSPPMNTGELFF.

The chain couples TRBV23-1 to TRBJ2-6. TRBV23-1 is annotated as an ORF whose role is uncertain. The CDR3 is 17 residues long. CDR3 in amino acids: CASSQFPQASGANVLTF.

The CDR3 protein is CASSTRRDSKETQYF. J is TRBJ2-5 and V is TRBV5-5; TCRdb's D call, TRBD1, is unchecked because there is no DNA. From germline, CDR1 is SGHKS and CDR2 YYEKEE (reference sequence). This CDR3 has 15 amino acids.

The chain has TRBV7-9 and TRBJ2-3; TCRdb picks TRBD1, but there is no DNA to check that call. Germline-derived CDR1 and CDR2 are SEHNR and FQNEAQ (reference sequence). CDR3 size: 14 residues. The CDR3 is CASSPRGFPDTQYF.

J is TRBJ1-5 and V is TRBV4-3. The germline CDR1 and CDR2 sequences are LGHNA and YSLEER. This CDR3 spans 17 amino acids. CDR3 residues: CASSQDWPEGGNQPQHF.

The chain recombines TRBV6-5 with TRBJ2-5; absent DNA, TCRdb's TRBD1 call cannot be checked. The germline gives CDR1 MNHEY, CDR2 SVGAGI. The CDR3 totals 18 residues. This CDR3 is CASSYLRGGARGQETQYF.

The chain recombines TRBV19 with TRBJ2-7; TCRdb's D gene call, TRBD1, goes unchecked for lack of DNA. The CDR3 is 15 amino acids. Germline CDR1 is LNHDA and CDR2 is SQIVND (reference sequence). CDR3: CASSIAAGTGYEQYF.

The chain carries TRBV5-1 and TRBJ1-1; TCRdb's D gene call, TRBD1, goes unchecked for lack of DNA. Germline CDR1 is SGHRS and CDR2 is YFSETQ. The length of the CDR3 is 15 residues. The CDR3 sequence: CASSFATGSGTEAFF.

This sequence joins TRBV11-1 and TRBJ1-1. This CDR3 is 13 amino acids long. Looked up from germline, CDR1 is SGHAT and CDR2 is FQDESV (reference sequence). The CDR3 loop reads CASSLVRYTEAFF. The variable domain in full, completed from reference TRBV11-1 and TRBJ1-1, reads EAEVAQSPRYKITEKSQAVAFWCDPISGHATLYWYRQILGQGPELLVQFQDESVVDDSQLPKDRFSAERLKGVDSTLKIQPAELGDSAMYLCASSLVRYTEAFFGQGTRLTVV.

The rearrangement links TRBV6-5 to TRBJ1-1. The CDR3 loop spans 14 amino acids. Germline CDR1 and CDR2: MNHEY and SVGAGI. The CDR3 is CASSYSGSVTEAFF.

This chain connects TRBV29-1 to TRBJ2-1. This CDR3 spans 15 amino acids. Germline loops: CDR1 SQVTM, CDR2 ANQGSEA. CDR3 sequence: CSVEPTVTELGEQFF.

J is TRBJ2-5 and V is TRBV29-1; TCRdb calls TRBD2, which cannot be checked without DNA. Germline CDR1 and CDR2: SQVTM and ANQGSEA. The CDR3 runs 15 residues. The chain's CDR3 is CSVDASGGPQETQYF.

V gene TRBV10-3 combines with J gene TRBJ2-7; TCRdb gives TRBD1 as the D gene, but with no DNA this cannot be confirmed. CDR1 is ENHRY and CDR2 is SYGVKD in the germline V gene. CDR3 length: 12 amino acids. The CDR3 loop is CAIRDREYEQYF.

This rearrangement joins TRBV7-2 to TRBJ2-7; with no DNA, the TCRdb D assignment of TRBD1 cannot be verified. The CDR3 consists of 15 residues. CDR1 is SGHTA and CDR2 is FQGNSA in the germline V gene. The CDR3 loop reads CASSLGSDSLYEQYF.

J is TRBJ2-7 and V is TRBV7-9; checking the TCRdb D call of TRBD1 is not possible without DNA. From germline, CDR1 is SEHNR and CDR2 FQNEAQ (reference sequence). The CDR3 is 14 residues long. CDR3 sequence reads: CASSLSGHPYEQYF.

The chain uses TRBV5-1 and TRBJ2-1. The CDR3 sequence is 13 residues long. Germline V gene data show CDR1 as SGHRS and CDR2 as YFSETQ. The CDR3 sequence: CASSPVFNNEQFF.

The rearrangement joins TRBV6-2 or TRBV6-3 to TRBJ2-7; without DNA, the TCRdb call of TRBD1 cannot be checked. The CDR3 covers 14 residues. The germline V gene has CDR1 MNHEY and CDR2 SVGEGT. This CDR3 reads CASSSRRQGHEQYF.

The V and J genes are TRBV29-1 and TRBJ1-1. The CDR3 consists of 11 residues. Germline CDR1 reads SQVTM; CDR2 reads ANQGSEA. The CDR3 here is CSAKENTEAFF. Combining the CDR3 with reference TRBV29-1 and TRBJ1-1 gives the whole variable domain SAVISQKPSRDICQRGTSLTIQCQVDSQVTMMFWYRQQPGQSLTLIATANQGSEATYESGFVIDKFPISRPNLTFSTLTVSNMSPEDSSIYLCSAKENTEAFFGQGTRLTVV.

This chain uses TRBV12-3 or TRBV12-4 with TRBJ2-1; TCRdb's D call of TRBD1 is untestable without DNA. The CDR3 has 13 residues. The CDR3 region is CASSFTGAGEQFF.

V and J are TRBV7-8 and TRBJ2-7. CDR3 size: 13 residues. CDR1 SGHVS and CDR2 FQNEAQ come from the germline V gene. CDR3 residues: CASSSVEAYEQYF.

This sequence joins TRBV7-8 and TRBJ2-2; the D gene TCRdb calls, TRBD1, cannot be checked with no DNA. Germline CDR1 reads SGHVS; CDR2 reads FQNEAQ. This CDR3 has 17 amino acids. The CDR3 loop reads CASSYPQTGAGTGELFF.

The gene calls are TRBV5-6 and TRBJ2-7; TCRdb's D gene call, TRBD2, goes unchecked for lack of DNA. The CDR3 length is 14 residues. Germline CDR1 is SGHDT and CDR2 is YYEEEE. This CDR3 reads CASSFIGGGYEQYF.

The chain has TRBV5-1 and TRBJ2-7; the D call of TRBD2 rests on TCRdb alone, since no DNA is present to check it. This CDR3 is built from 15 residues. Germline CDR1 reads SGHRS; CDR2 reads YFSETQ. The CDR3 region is CASSLWSSGGYEQYF.

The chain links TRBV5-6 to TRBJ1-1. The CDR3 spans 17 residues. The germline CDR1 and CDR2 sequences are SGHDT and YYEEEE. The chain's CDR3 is CASSLVGLRQQNTEAFF.

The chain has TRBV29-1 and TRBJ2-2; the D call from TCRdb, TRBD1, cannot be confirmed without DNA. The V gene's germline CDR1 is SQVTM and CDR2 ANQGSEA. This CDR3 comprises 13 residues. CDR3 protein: CSVDAGAIGELFF.